This T cell receptor (beta chain) was captured in a study of CD8+ T cells in alopecia areata. For the study at large: Twice a day, 5 to 10 mg of oral tofacitinib was administered to treated patients. Overall study findings and caveats: Scalp lesions, especially in alopecia totalis/universalis, had higher clonality than normal scalp.

Extracted from the samples, RNA was reverse transcribed into cDNA to serve as the sequencing template. Clones were sequenced by immunoSEQ multiplex PCR, and TCRdb holds only the in-frame ones, with some missing. The table has roughly 170,000 clones, about 60% seen once; the top ten hold about 15%. This clone came up a few times. The antigen is not known. Collected material from alopecia areata patients comprised lesional scalp punch biopsies and peripheral blood. Sorting of CD4+ and CD8+ T cells was performed on PBMCs. This CDR3 region has 12 residues. Germline V gene sequence: CDR1 ENHRY, CDR2 SYGVKD. V was pared by 4 bases and J by 10 bases, with 11 bases between.

This chain connects TRBV10-3 to TRBJ2-1; no clear D gene. The source material was CD4+ T cells sorted from blood, sampled at week 0. The source is a human donor with alopecia areata. The CDR3 nucleotides read TGTGCCATCAGTGTTCCCGGACGGGAGCAGTTCTTC. It encodes CAISVPGREQFF.